What follows are 20 T cell receptor beta chains derived from one specimen sequenced in a study of human thymus T cells. Resected material from corrective heart surgery provided the thymus tissue analysed. Libraries were prepared by immunoSEQ multiplex PCR; TCRdb keeps only in-frame clonotypes and omits some of them. Seen here are tens of thousands of clones, around 95% observed once, and the top ten hold around 0.03%. Material for sequencing was thymus tissue. The receptors originated from a girl under three years old with a congenital heart defect but otherwise immunologically healthy.

This chain uses TRBV6-4 with TRBJ1-5, with D possibly TRBD1 on 5 matching bases. This CDR3 contains 13 residues. Germline V lookup: CDR1 MRHNA, CDR2 SNTAGT. V lost 4 bases and J lost 9, with 13 bases in between. The CDR3 sequence is CASSAGPGGPQHF. CDR3 coding DNA: TGTGCCAGCAGTGCGGGCCCCGGGGGGCCCCAGCATTTT.

The chain links TRBV7-9 to TRBJ2-7; TRBD2 matches 10 bases. V dropped 3 bases and J dropped 4; count of bases not matched to a gene: 9. This CDR3 has 16 residues. In germline, CDR1 is SEHNR, CDR2 FQNEAQ (reference sequence). CDR3 protein: CASSFQTSGAPYEQYF. CDR3 nucleotide sequence: TGTGCCAGCAGCTTCCAAACTAGCGGGGCTCCATACGAGCAGTACTTC.

The rearrangement uses TRBV5-1 and TRBJ2-3; D remains ambiguous. V lost 0 bases and J lost 1, with 6 bases in between. CDR3 length: 14 amino acids. Per the germline V gene, CDR1 is SGHRS and CDR2 is YFSETQ. The CDR3 DNA sequence: TGCGCCAGCAGCTTGGAAAAGGGCACAGATACGCAGTATTTT. Amino acid sequence: CASSLEKGTDTQYF.

A single count supports this clone. V usage is TRBV10-3 and J usage is TRBJ2-5; D is possibly TRBD1 (6 bases). CDR1 is ENHRY and CDR2 is SYGVKD in the germline V gene. Trimming pared 0 bases from V and 4 bases from J, leaving 24 bases between. CDR3 length: 19 residues. CDR3 loop: CAISESKEDSGAEGETQYF. DNA for the CDR3: TGTGCCATCAGTGAGTCCAAGGAGGATTCAGGGGCAGAGGGAGAGACCCAGTACTTC.

J is TRBJ1-4 and V is TRBV4-3; tentative D call: TRBD1 (5 bases). Trimming removed 0 bases from V and 8 bases from J, with 22 bases in between. Germline assignment: CDR1 LGHNA and CDR2 YSLEER. The length of the CDR3 is 18 residues. This CDR3 is CASSQDDRIPGRREKLFF. The CDR3 bases are TGCGCCAGCAGCCAAGATGATCGGATTCCAGGGCGTCGGGAAAAACTGTTTTTT.

V is TRBV7-2 and J is TRBJ2-3; TRBD1 matches at 10 bases. Trimming removed 5 bases from V and 6 bases from J; junction bases left unmatched: 11. Per germline, CDR1 SGHTA and CDR2 FQGNSA. The CDR3 contains 16 residues. DNA for the CDR3: TGTGCCAGCAGCCACGTGGGACAGGGGCCTTCGGATACGCAGTATTTT. Its translation is CASSHVGQGPSDTQYF.

CDR3 region: CASSPSGREGNNEQFF. As DNA, the CDR3 is TGTGCCAGCAGCCCTAGCGGGAGGGAGGGGAACAATGAGCAGTTCTTC. The V and J genes are TRBV11-3 and TRBJ2-1; 12 bases line up with TRBD2. Germline loops: CDR1 SGHNT, CDR2 YENEEA. CDR3 length: 16 residues. The V gene end was trimmed by 5 bases and the J gene end by 5 bases; junction bases not matched to a gene: 7.

The J gene is TRBJ2-1, the V gene TRBV6-6; a weak D match, TRBD2 (6 bases). CDR1 is MNHNY, CDR2 SVGAGI, per germline (reference sequence). This CDR3 contains 13 residues. Trimming stripped 0 bases from V and 8 bases from J, with 8 bases between. The CDR3 DNA reads TGTGCCAGCAGTTACTCCAGGGAGGATGAGCAGTTCTTC. Amino acids: CASSYSREDEQFF.

This clone is a singleton in its sample. The genes are TRBV28 and TRBJ2-7, with a tentative D call TRBD1 (5 bases). Trimming removed 1 base from V and 4 bases from J, with 11 bases in between. Germline CDR1 and CDR2: MDHEN and SYDVKM. This CDR3 has 14 residues. The DNA of the CDR3 is TGTGCCAGCAGTTTATATCGACAGTCTTACGAGCAGTACTTC. Translated: CASSLYRQSYEQYF.

This clone appeared a single time. This chain links TRBV20-1 with TRBJ1-2; D unclear. Germline CDR1 is DFQATT and CDR2 is SNEGSKA (reference sequence). This CDR3 comprises 10 residues. CDR3 sequence (DNA): TGCAGCAAAGTAGAGGGAGGCTACACCTTC. Translated: CSKVEGGYTF.

J is TRBJ2-2 and V is TRBV10-3, with TRBD2 as a possible D gene (6 bases). V dropped 11 bases and J dropped 2 bases, with 12 bases sitting between them. CDR3 length equals 13 residues. Germline V gives CDR1 ENHRY, CDR2 SYGVKD. In nucleotides, the CDR3 is TGTGCCGTTCAGCGGGTTAACACCGGGGAGCTGTTTTTT. Translated, it gives CAVQRVNTGELFF.

The CDR3: CASRTGGLYNEQFF. Here the CDR3 DNA reads TGTGCCAGCAGGACAGGGGGCCTTTACAATGAGCAGTTCTTC. The chain combines TRBV9 with TRBJ2-1; 10 bases map to TRBD1. V lost 5 bases and J lost 4; bases outside the gene matches: 3. CDR3 length: 14 amino acids. CDR1 and CDR2 from the germline V gene are SGDLS and YYNGEE.

The gene calls are TRBV5-4 and TRBJ2-1; TRBD2 agrees at 7 bases. Germline CDR1 is SGHNT and CDR2 is YYREEE (reference sequence). With 7 bases clipped from V and 0 bases from J, the junction kept 7 bases outside the gene matches. The CDR3 spans 15 residues. The CDR3 spells CASGKGGSSYNEQFF. The CDR3 coding sequence is TGTGCCAGCGGGAAGGGCGGGAGCTCCTACAATGAGCAGTTCTTC. The full variable domain, its missing parts supplied by reference TRBV5-4 and TRBJ2-1, is ETGVTQSPTHLIKTRGQQVTLRCSSQSGHNTVSWYQQALGQGPQFIFQYYREEENGRGNFPPRFSGLQFPNYSSELNVNALELDDSALYLCASGKGGSSYNEQFFGPGTRLTVL.

The sample holds one count of this clone. V is TRBV6-5 and J is TRBJ2-5; 8 bases align to TRBD1. J lost 4 bases, V lost 2 bases, and 3 bases had no gene match. From germline, CDR1 is MNHEY and CDR2 SVGAGI. This CDR3 contains 14 residues. CDR3 bases: TGTGCCAGCAGTTACCTCAGGGGGCGAGAGACCCAGTACTTC. It encodes CASSYLRGRETQYF.

CDR3 bases: TGCGCCAGCAGCCAGGTTAGCGGGAGGGCTTACAATGAGCAGTTCTTC. It encodes CASSQVSGRAYNEQFF. V usage is TRBV4-1 and J usage is TRBJ2-1; the match to TRBD2 covers 11 bases. V gave up 3 bases and J gave up 4 bases; unmatched junction bases: 5. Germline V lookup: CDR1 MGHRA, CDR2 YSYEKL. The CDR3 is 16 residues long.

This clone came up once. V is TRBV7-2 and J is TRBJ2-3, with D tentatively TRBD2 (5 bases). The germline V gene has CDR1 SGHTA and CDR2 FQGNSA. V lost 0 bases and J 4 bases, leaving 5 bases between the germline ends. The CDR3 length is 13 residues. CDR3 in DNA: TGTGCCAGCAGCTTAGCGGGAGCAGATACGCAGTATTTT. Translating gives CASSLAGADTQYF.

V and J are TRBV7-9 and TRBJ2-3; TRBD2 matches at 8 bases. Germline V lookup: CDR1 SEHNR, CDR2 FQNEAQ (reference sequence). The V segment lost 3 bases and the J segment 1 base; nucleotides outside the gene matches: 3. This CDR3 has 15 residues. Written as DNA, the CDR3 is TGTGCCAGCAGCTTTTTGACTAGCGGCACAGATACGCAGTATTTT. Translation gives CASSFLTSGTDTQYF.

The chain is built from TRBV7-8 and TRBJ1-3; D call uncertain. Trimming pared 6 bases from V and 0 bases from J, leaving 9 bases between. The germline CDR1 and CDR2 sequences are SGHVS and FQNEAQ. The CDR3 spans 14 residues. The CDR3 loop is CASRRRSSGNTIYF. CDR3 coding DNA: TGTGCCAGCAGGAGGAGGAGCTCTGGAAACACCATATATTTT.

The genes are TRBV10-3 and TRBJ2-2; tentatively, D is TRBD1 or TRBD2 (7 bases each). In germline, CDR1 is ENHRY, CDR2 SYGVKD. There are 16 residues in the CDR3. Trimming stripped 6 bases from V and 5 bases from J, with 19 bases between. The CDR3 spells CAISPQGGRRTGELFF. In nucleotides, the CDR3 is TGTGCCATCAGCCCCCAGGGGGGGAGACGTACCGGGGAGCTGTTTTTT.

This chain uses TRBV4-1 with TRBJ2-7, with D maybe TRBD1 (6 bases). Germline CDR1 and CDR2: MGHRA and YSYEKL. V was pared by 1 base and J by 2 bases, with 27 bases between. The CDR3 spans 20 residues. Here the CDR3 reads CASSQGHNDSRGREAYEQYF. The CDR3 nucleotides are TGCGCCAGCAGCCAAGGCCACAATGATAGCAGGGGCAGAGAAGCCTACGAGCAGTACTTC.